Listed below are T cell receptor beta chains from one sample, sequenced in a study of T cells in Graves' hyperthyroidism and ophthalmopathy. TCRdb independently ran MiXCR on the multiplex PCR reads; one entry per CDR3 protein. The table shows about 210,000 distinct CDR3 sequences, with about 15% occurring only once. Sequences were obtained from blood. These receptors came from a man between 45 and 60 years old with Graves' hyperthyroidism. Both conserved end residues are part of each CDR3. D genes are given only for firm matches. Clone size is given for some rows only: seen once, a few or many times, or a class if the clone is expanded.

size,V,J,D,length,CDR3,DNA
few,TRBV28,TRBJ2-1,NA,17,CASSPPVADPTYNEQFF,TGTGCCAGCAGCCCCCCCGTAGCGGACCCTACCTACAATGAGCAGTTCTTC
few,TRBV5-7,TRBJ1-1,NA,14,CASSLPPGVSEAFF,TGTGCCAGCAGCTTGCCTCCGGGAGTCTCTGAAGCTTTCTTT
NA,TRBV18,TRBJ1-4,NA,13,CASAVRRDEKLFF,TGTGCCAGCGCCGTCCGTCGAGATGAAAAACTGTTTTTT
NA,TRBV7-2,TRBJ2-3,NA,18,CASSTRQPTRGMTDTQYF,TGTGCCAGCAGCACAAGACAGCCTACACGTGGGATGACAGATACGCAGTATTTT
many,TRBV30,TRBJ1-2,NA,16,CAWRNGGAFRNYGYTF,TGTGCCTGGAGGAATGGAGGTGCGTTCCGGAACTATGGCTACACCTTC
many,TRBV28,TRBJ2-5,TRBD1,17,CASSSRRQGVHQETQYF,TGTGCCAGCAGTTCTAGAAGACAGGGGGTCCACCAAGAGACCCAGTACTTC
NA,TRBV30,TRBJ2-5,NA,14,CAWNWGYVQETQYF,TGTGCCTGGAATTGGGGCTACGTACAAGAGACCCAGTACTTC
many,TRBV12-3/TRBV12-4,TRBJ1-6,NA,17,CASSQSKWVGGVSPLHF,TGTGCCAGCAGTCAGTCCAAATGGGTGGGGGGAGTTTCACCCCTCCACTTT
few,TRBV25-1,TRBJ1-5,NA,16,CASSRGGDYSNQPQHF,TGTGCCAGCAGCAGGGGAGGGGACTATAGCAATCAGCCCCAGCATTTT
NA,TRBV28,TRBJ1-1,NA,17,CASSFGIGTLENTEAFF,TGTGCCAGCAGTTTTGGGATCGGGACATTAGAGAACACTGAAGCTTTCTTT
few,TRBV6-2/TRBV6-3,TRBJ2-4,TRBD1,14,CASRQGPAKNIQYF,TGTGCCAGCAGACAGGGGCCGGCCAAAAACATTCAGTACTTC
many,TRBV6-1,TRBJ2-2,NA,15,CASSEEAIGIGELFF,TGTGCCAGCAGTGAAGAAGCGATAGGAATCGGGGAGCTGTTTTTT
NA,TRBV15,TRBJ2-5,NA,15,CATSRESGSKETQYF,TGTGCCACCAGCAGAGAATCAGGGTCGAAAGAGACCCAGTACTTC
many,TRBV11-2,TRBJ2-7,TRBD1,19,CASSSIVGRRDRDSYEQYF,TGTGCCAGCAGCTCAATTGTGGGGCGGCGGGACAGGGACTCCTACGAGCAGTACTTC
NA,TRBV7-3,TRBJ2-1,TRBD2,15,CASRPGLVTTNEQFF,TGTGCCAGCAGACCCGGACTAGTGACCACCAATGAGCAGTTCTTC
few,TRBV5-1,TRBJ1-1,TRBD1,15,CASSRARGRDTEAFF,TGCGCCAGCAGTCGAGCCAGGGGGCGCGACACTGAAGCTTTCTTT
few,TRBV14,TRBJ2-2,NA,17,CASSQGWRSLNTGELFF,TGTGCCAGCAGCCAAGGGTGGAGGAGCTTAAACACCGGGGAGCTGTTTTTT
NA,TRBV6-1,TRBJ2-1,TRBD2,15,CASSEPGLALNEQFF,TGTGCCAGCAGTGAACCGGGACTAGCGCTCAATGAGCAGTTCTTC
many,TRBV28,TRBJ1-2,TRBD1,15,CASSLRDRGSYGYTF,TGTGCCAGCAGTTTACGGGACAGGGGGTCCTATGGCTACACCTTC
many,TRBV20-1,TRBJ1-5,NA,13,CSASMSSNQPQHF,TGCAGTGCTAGTATGAGTAGCAATCAGCCCCAGCATTTT
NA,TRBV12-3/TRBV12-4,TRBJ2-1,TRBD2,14,CASSLLAGALEQFF,TGTGCCAGCAGTTTACTAGCGGGAGCTCTTGAGCAGTTCTTC
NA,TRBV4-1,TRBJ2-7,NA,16,CASSHFPGGRMGEQYF,TGCGCCAGCAGCCACTTCCCCGGGGGTCGGATGGGCGAGCAGTACTTC
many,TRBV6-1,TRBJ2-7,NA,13,CASSPTVYYEQYF,TGTGCCAGCAGTCCGACAGTTTATTACGAGCAGTACTTC
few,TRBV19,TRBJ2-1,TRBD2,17,CASSWTSGSNSYNEQFF,TGTGCCAGTAGTTGGACTAGCGGGAGTAACTCCTACAATGAGCAGTTCTTC
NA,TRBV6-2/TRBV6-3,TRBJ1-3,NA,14,CASSLGAEENTIYF,TGTGCCAGCAGTTTAGGGGCAGAAGAAAACACCATATATTTT
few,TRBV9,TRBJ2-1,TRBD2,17,CASSVVQLAEIYNEQFF,TGTGCCAGCAGCGTAGTGCAACTAGCGGAGATCTACAATGAGCAGTTCTTC
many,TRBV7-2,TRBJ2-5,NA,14,CASTPAGGRETQYF,TGTGCCAGCACCCCCGCCGGGGGGCGAGAGACCCAGTACTTC
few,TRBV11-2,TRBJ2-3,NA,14,CASSLNRRADTQYF,TGTGCCAGCAGCTTAAACAGGAGGGCAGATACGCAGTATTTT
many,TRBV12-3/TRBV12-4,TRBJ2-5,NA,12,CASSTTRETQYF,TGTGCCAGCAGCACGACTCGCGAGACCCAGTACTTC
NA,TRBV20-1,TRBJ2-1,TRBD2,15,CSAHGETSTYNEQFF,TGCAGTGCCCATGGGGAGACTAGCACCTACAATGAGCAGTTCTTC
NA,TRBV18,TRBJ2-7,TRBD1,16,CASSPMTGFRPYEQYF,TGTGCCAGCTCACCCATGACAGGGTTCAGGCCCTACGAGCAGTACTTC
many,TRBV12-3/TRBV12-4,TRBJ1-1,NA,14,CASRPPQGATEAFF,TGTGCCAGCAGGCCACCTCAGGGTGCCACTGAAGCTTTCTTT
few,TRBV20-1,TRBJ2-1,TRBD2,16,CSARDQGGGRRGEQFF,TGCAGTGCTAGAGATCAGGGTGGCGGGAGGCGGGGTGAGCAGTTCTTC
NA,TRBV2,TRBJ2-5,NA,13,CASSEALGATEYF,TGTGCCAGCAGTGAAGCGTTGGGGGCAACCGAGTACTTC
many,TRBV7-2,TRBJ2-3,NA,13,CASSFPGVDTQYF,TGTGCCAGCAGCTTCCCGGGTGTTGATACGCAGTATTTT
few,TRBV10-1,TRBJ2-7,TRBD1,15,CASSESTGGNYEQYF,TGCGCCAGCAGTGAGTCGACAGGGGGGAATTACGAGCAGTACTTC
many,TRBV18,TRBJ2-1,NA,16,CASSPPQVEPSNEQFF,TGTGCCAGCTCACCTCCCCAGGTCGAACCTTCCAATGAGCAGTTCTTC
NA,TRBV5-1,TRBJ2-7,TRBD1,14,CASSFQGGSYERYF,TGCGCCAGCAGCTTCCAAGGGGGCTCCTACGAGCGGTACTTC
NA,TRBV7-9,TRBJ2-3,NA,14,CASSITDGTDTQYF,TGTGCCAGCAGCATTACGGACGGCACAGATACGCAGTATTTT
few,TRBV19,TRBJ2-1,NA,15,CASSKLSGSYNEQFF,TGTGCCAGTAGTAAACTTAGCGGTAGTTACAATGAGCAGTTCTTC
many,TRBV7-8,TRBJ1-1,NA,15,CASSTHAGPLGPAFF,TGTGCCAGCAGCACCCACGCCGGGCCCCTTGGTCCCGCTTTCTTT
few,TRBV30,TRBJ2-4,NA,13,CAWSRGSENIQYF,TGTGCCTGGAGTCGGGGGTCCGAAAACATTCAGTACTTC
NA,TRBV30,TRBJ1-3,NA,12,CAWSLTGNTIYF,TGTGCCTGGAGTTTAACCGGGAACACCATATATTTT
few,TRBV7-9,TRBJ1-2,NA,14,CASSLEVPGSGYTF,TGTGCCAGCAGCTTAGAGGTTCCGGGATCCGGCTACACCTTC
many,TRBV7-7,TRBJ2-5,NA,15,CASSLDFAGSKTQYF,TGTGCTAGCAGCTTAGATTTCGCCGGCTCCAAGACCCAGTACTTC
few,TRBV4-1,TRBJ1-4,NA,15,CASSRERASNEKLFF,TGCGCCAGCAGCCGAGAGCGGGCTTCTAATGAAAAACTGTTTTTT
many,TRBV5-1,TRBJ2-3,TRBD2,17,CASSLAGGLTNTDTQYF,TGCGCCAGCAGCTTGGCGGGGGGGCTAACTAACACAGATACGCAGTATTTT
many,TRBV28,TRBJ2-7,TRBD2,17,CASSLTGLAGGSYEQYF,TGTGCCAGCAGTTTGACGGGACTAGCGGGTGGCTCCTACGAGCAGTACTTC
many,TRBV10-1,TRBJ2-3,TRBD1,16,CASSDLAGTGADTQYF,TGCGCCAGCAGTGACCTCGCCGGGACAGGGGCAGATACGCAGTATTTT
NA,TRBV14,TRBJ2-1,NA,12,CASRREPNEQFF,TGTGCCAGCAGACGGGAGCCCAATGAGCAGTTCTTC
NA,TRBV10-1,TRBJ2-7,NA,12,CASSESLHEQYF,TGCGCCAGCAGTGAGTCACTGCACGAGCAGTACTTC
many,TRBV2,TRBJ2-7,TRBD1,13,CASRATGTYEQYF,TGTGCCAGCAGGGCGACAGGGACCTACGAGCAGTACTTC
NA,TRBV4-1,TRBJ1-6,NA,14,CASSQGSGNSPLHF,TGCGCCAGCAGCCAAGGTAGTGGGAATTCACCCCTCCACTTT
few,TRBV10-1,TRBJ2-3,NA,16,CASSESTGQRSDTQYF,TGCGCCAGCAGTGAGTCGACAGGACAACGTTCGGATACGCAGTATTTT
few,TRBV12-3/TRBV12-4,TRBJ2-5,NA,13,CASSRTEQETQYF,TGTGCCAGCAGCCGGACGGAACAAGAGACCCAGTACTTC
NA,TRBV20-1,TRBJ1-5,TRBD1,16,CSARDLLQGDLQPQHF,TGCAGTGCTAGAGATCTGTTACAGGGGGATCTCCAGCCCCAGCATTTT
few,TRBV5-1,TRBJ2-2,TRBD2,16,CASSSGTTSNTGELFF,TGCGCCAGCAGCTCAGGGACTACCTCTAACACCGGGGAGCTGTTTTTT
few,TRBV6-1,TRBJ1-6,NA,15,CASSEEGSYNSPLHF,TGTGCCAGCAGTGAAGAGGGCTCCTATAATTCACCCCTCCACTTT
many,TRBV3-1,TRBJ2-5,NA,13,CASSPGFGETQYF,TGTGCCAGCAGCCCTGGATTCGGGGAGACCCAGTACTTC